The 11 T cell receptor beta chains below come from one sample, sequenced in a study of T cells in localized non-small cell lung cancer. The repertoire was sequenced with immunoSEQ multiplex PCR; TCRdb's copy has only in-frame clones and lacks some. Of some 19,000 clones detected, 90% to 95% appear once; the ten largest clones hold less than 5%. The sequenced sample was peripheral blood, obtained before any cancer treatment. The receptors here all came from a male donor older than 55 with stage I squamous cell lung carcinoma.

This chain connects TRBV11-1 to TRBJ2-4; 10 bases are shared with TRBD1. The CDR3 has 15 amino acids. Germline loops: CDR1 SGHAT, CDR2 FQDESV (reference sequence). V shed 3 bases, J shed 8 bases, and the junction held 7 bases outside the gene matches. Here the CDR3 DNA reads TGTGCCAGCAGCTTTGGGGACAGGGGAATAGACATTCAGTACTTC. Its translation: CASSFGDRGIDIQYF.

The V gene is TRBV7-9, the J gene TRBJ2-5; TRBD2 aligns across 10 bases. With the DNA end fitting TRBJ2-7 better, the J assignment may be wrong. The CDR3 has 15 amino acids. The germline CDR1 and CDR2 sequences are SEHNR and FQNEAQ (reference sequence). DNA for the CDR3: TGTGCCAGCAGCCCGCTAGCGGGAGCGTCCTACGAGCAGTACTTC. Its translation: CASSPLAGASYEQYF.

This clone was recorded once. This chain joins TRBV28 and TRBJ2-1, with TRBD1 identical over 7 bases. V lost 3 bases, J lost 6 bases, and 8 bases stayed unmatched. Germline V gene data show CDR1 as MDHEN and CDR2 as SYDVKM. The CDR3 runs 15 residues. The CDR3 spells CASSFFGYRGNEQFF. The CDR3 DNA reads as TGTGCCAGCAGTTTCTTCGGTTACAGGGGCAATGAGCAGTTCTTC.

The chain has TRBV4-3 and TRBJ2-1; a weak D match, TRBD2 (6 bases). V was pared by 1 base and J by 3 bases, with 10 bases between. Germline assignment: CDR1 LGHNA and CDR2 YSLEER. This CDR3 comprises 15 residues. CDR3 bases: TGCGCCAGCAGCCAAGCGGACGGGAGCTACAATGAGCAGTTCTTC. Protein sequence: CASSQADGSYNEQFF.

The chain recombines TRBV7-2 with TRBJ1-1; TRBD1 matches 7 bases. The V and J ends lost 5 bases and 0 bases, in that order; junction bases with no gene match: 9. CDR1 is SGHTA, CDR2 FQGNSA, per germline. This CDR3 comprises 16 residues. The CDR3 reads CASSGGSTGMNTEAFF. The CDR3 nucleotides read TGTGCCAGCAGCGGGGGATCGACAGGGATGAACACTGAAGCTTTCTTT.

The CDR3 region is CASSFRLAGGGEQYF. The CDR3 DNA follows: TGTGCCAGCAGCTTCCGACTAGCGGGAGGGGGGGAGCAGTATTTT. V gene TRBV7-2 combines with J gene TRBJ2-3; 14 bases map to TRBD2. With 3 bases clipped from V and 11 bases from J, the junction kept 7 bases outside the gene matches. This CDR3 is built from 15 residues. Germline CDR1 is SGHTA and CDR2 is FQGNSA.

The chain couples TRBV9 to TRBJ1-2, with D perhaps matching TRBD1 (6 bases). Germline V gene sequence: CDR1 SGDLS, CDR2 YYNGEE. The CDR3 is 16 residues long. V was trimmed by 4 bases and J by 8 bases, leaving 24 bases between them. CDR3 in DNA: TGTGCCAGCAGCCCACGGACAGACCCATTTCCTAAGGGCTACACCTTC. Its protein is CASSPRTDPFPKGYTF.

The rearrangement uses TRBV27 and TRBJ1-1; 7 bases line up with TRBD1. The CDR3 is made up of 16 amino acids. The ends lost 5 bases at V and 0 bases at J; junction bases unmatched: 9. Germline V gene lookup returns CDR1 MNHEY and CDR2 SMNVEV (reference sequence). The CDR3 sequence is CASSLRQGIMNTEAFF. CDR3 DNA: TGTGCCAGCAGTCTAAGACAGGGAATCATGAACACTGAAGCTTTCTTT.

The chain recombines TRBV10-3 with TRBJ1-1; D is possibly TRBD1 (6 bases). CDR1 is ENHRY, CDR2 SYGVKD, per germline. The CDR3 spans 15 residues. V shed 0 bases and J shed 5 bases, with 13 bases lying between them. The CDR3 DNA reads TGTGCCATCAGTGAGTCCCCCCAGGGGAGGACTGAAGCTTTCTTT. It translates to CAISESPQGRTEAFF.

The V call is TRBV11-3, the J call TRBJ2-1; 7 bases are a match to TRBD1. Losses at the gene ends were 1 base for V and 5 bases for J; bases not matched to a gene: 5. The germline V gene has CDR1 SGHNT and CDR2 YENEEA. This CDR3 comprises 15 residues. The CDR3 loop is CASSLGDSAHNEQFF. For the CDR3, the DNA is TGTGCCAGCAGCTTAGGGGACAGCGCACACAATGAGCAGTTCTTC.

The J gene is TRBJ2-3, the V gene TRBV9; D is possibly TRBD2 (6 bases). Germline CDR1 reads SGDLS; CDR2 reads YYNGEE. The CDR3 is made up of 15 amino acids. Trimming took off 3 bases at V and 1 base at J, with 12 bases between the two ends. CDR3 nucleotides: TGTGCCAGCAGCGCGACTAGTGGGGGCACAGATACGCAGTATTTT. Its translation is CASSATSGGTDTQYF.